Listed below are T cell receptor beta chains from one sample, sequenced in a study of T cell repertoires in cytomegalovirus infection. TCRdb independently ran MiXCR on the reads; one entry per CDR3 protein. The sample lists 800,000 to 950,000 distinct CDR3 sequences, about 33% seen once, with over 10% in the top ten. These receptors have no known antigen. The sequencing used cultured CD8+ T cells from PBMCs, collected from culture after CMV antigen stimulation. Receptor source: a human donor in good health (CMV status not recorded). Some clones in this sample may be carry-over from other donors' samples. Both conserved end residues are part of each CDR3. The D gene is left open where the match is weak. Where a row states a size, it is once, few, many or the class of an expanded clone; other rows omit it.

D gene,V gene,clone size,J gene,CDR3 DNA,CDR3 protein
TRBD1,TRBV12-3/TRBV12-4,-,TRBJ2-7,TGTGCCAGCAGTTTAAACCCCCTCGACAGGGGGATGAGCGAGCAGTACTTC,CASSLNPLDRGMSEQYF
TRBD2,TRBV28,-,TRBJ2-1,TGTGCCAGCAGTTTGCTGACTAGCGGGAACAATGAGCAGTTCTTC,CASSLLTSGNNEQFF
TRBD1,TRBV24-1,-,TRBJ1-2,TGTGCCACCAGTGACGGGACAGAAGCTGGCTACACCTTC,CATSDGTEAGYTF
TRBD1,TRBV27,-,TRBJ2-5,TGTGCCAGCAGCTTCGTGGGGACAGGGTCGGAGACCCAGTACTTC,CASSFVGTGSETQYF
-,TRBV6-5,few,TRBJ2-1,TGTGCCAGCAGTTTCGTACAGCGGGTCGCAGCCTACAATGAGCAGTTCTTC,CASSFVQRVAAYNEQFF
-,TRBV6-1,-,TRBJ1-5,TGTGCCAGCAGTCCTCTGGGGAAGGTTGGCAATCAGCCCCAGCATTTT,CASSPLGKVGNQPQHF
-,TRBV7-6,many,TRBJ2-7,TGTGCCAGCAGCGGGGGCCGCGGGGCGTTTTACGAGCAGTACTTC,CASSGGRGAFYEQYF
-,TRBV4-2,few,TRBJ2-2,TGTGCCAGCAGCCAAGAAGGCCCGGCCGGGGAGCTGTTTTTT,CASSQEGPAGELFF
-,TRBV7-6,few,TRBJ1-3,TGTGCCAGCAGACGCCTTTTGGGCTCTGGAAACACCATATATTTT,CASRRLLGSGNTIYF
TRBD2,TRBV6-2/TRBV6-3,-,TRBJ2-5,TGTGCCAGCAGTCCCCGGACTAGCGGAGAGACCCAGTACTTC,CASSPRTSGETQYF
-,TRBV20-1,-,TRBJ1-1,TGCAGTACTAGAGATACCTTTTCCGCACCGAACACTGAAGCTTTCTTT,CSTRDTFSAPNTEAFF
-,TRBV15,-,TRBJ2-7,TGTGCCACCAGCCCTGGAACAGGGTTCTACGAGCAGTACTTC,CATSPGTGFYEQYF
TRBD2,TRBV29-1,-,TRBJ2-5,TGCAGCGTTGCCGGGGAGGGAGAGACCCAGTACTTC,CSVAGEGETQYF
-,TRBV29-1,few,TRBJ2-1,TGCAGCGTCCCTTTGGGCGGGGAGTCCTACAATGAGCAGTTCTTC,CSVPLGGESYNEQFF
-,TRBV20-1,-,TRBJ2-5,TGCAGTGCTAGCCTCGGGACCACGCAAGAGACCCAGTACTTC,CSASLGTTQETQYF
-,TRBV10-3,-,TRBJ1-4,TGTGCCATCAGTGAGTCGACAGGATCAAATGAAAAACTGTTTTTT,CAISESTGSNEKLFF
TRBD1,TRBV12-3/TRBV12-4,-,TRBJ1-4,TGTGCCAGCACCCCGGGGTCGACAGGGCCCCTGTTTTTT,CASTPGSTGPLFF
TRBD1,TRBV7-3,many,TRBJ2-1,TGTGCCAGCAGCTCTGGGGGACAGGGGTTGAGAGAGCAGTTCTTC,CASSSGGQGLREQFF
-,TRBV6-6,-,TRBJ1-5,TGTGCCAGCAGTTACTCTCGACAGAGGAGCAATCAGCCCCAGCATTTT,CASSYSRQRSNQPQHF
-,TRBV10-3,-,TRBJ1-5,TGTGCCATCAGTGATTCTAGGTTTAATCAGCCCCAGCATTTT,CAISDSRFNQPQHF
-,TRBV6-2/TRBV6-3,-,TRBJ1-5,TGTGCCAGCAGCTCCCCGGGGGTCCAGCATTTT,CASSSPGVQHF
TRBD1,TRBV19,once,TRBJ2-7,TGTGCCAGTAGTCCTCGACAGGGCCACGAGCAGTACTTC,CASSPRQGHEQYF
TRBD2,TRBV2,few,TRBJ2-1,TGTGCCAGCATAGGAAAAGGAAGCGGGGGCGGAAATGAGCAGTTCTTC,CASIGKGSGGGNEQFF
-,TRBV7-6,-,TRBJ2-3,TGTGCCAGCAGCTTATATCCCGCTGGAGATACGCAGTATTTT,CASSLYPAGDTQYF
TRBD1,TRBV7-9,-,TRBJ2-2,TGTGCCAGCAGCCCGCGGGACAGGGGAGGGCCGAAGCTGTTTTTT,CASSPRDRGGPKLFF
TRBD2,TRBV7-6,-,TRBJ2-3,TGTGCCAGCAGCTCCCCTCCTAGCGGGGTCCGAGGAGATACGCAGTATTTT,CASSSPPSGVRGDTQYF
TRBD1,TRBV7-8,many,TRBJ2-2,TGTGCCAGCAGCCTCGGACAGGGGGGGACCGGGGAGCTGTTTTTT,CASSLGQGGTGELFF
-,TRBV6-6,-,TRBJ1-5,TGTGCCAGCAGTCCCCGCCAGGGAGAGAATCAGCCCCAGCATTTT,CASSPRQGENQPQHF
TRBD1,TRBV28,few,TRBJ1-2,TGTGCCAGCAGTTTACCCGGACAGGGGATCACCTATGGCTACACCTTC,CASSLPGQGITYGYTF
TRBD1,TRBV7-9,few,TRBJ2-7,TGTGCCAGCAGCTTCCCAAGAACAGGGGTAGGCTACGAGCAGTACTTC,CASSFPRTGVGYEQYF
TRBD1,TRBV7-6,many,TRBJ2-2,TGTGCCAGCAGCTTATTCGGTGGGCAGGGGGCTGTTAGCACCGGGGAGCTGTTTTTT,CASSLFGGQGAVSTGELFF
-,TRBV19,-,TRBJ2-1,TGTGCCAGTAGTATGGGGAAGAAGCAGTTCTTC,CASSMGKKQFF
-,TRBV10-2,-,TRBJ2-3,TGCGCCAGCCAAGGGACGTGGAGGGTAGATACGCAGTATTTT,CASQGTWRVDTQYF
-,TRBV7-9,-,TRBJ2-5,TGTGCCAGCAGCCCAGAGGTTAAAAGGGAGACCCAGTACTTC,CASSPEVKRETQYF
-,TRBV7-2,many,TRBJ2-5,TGTGCCAGCAGCTATTGGGAGCAAGAGACCCAGTACTTC,CASSYWEQETQYF
-,TRBV28,-,TRBJ2-3,TGTGCCAGCAGCGCTGCGGTAGAGGGCCCGACAGATACGCAGTATTTT,CASSAAVEGPTDTQYF
-,TRBV10-3,-,TRBJ2-5,TGTGCCATCAGTGAACGTGGGGAAGAGACCCAGTACTTC,CAISERGEETQYF
-,TRBV7-2,many,TRBJ1-5,TGTGCCAGCAGTCCGACCCCTTGGGACAATCAGCCCCAGCATTTT,CASSPTPWDNQPQHF
-,TRBV7-9,many,TRBJ1-1,TGTGCCAGCAGCTCCAGACAGTTTGAAGCTTTCTTT,CASSSRQFEAFF
-,TRBV4-3,-,TRBJ1-2,TGCGCCAGCAGCCAAGATCCGGGAGAGGACCCCTATGGCTACACCTTC,CASSQDPGEDPYGYTF
-,TRBV6-2/TRBV6-3,-,TRBJ2-1,TGTGCCAGCAGTTACTCGGGGTCCCGACTGGAAAATGAGCAGTTCTTC,CASSYSGSRLENEQFF
TRBD1,TRBV27,-,TRBJ1-6,TGTGCCAGCAGTCCTGGGACAGGCCATTCACCCCTCCACTTT,CASSPGTGHSPLHF
TRBD1,TRBV7-3,few,TRBJ2-3,TGTGCCAGCAGCCAGTGGGACAGGGTTACGGTGCCAGATACGCAGTATTTT,CASSQWDRVTVPDTQYF
-,TRBV6-5,few,TRBJ2-3,TGTGCCAGCAGTTACTCGATTGACCTAAGCACAGATACGCAGTATTTT,CASSYSIDLSTDTQYF
-,TRBV6-2/TRBV6-3,-,TRBJ1-2,TGTGCCAGCAGTCCCTCGGGAGAGTCGTATGGCTACACCTTC,CASSPSGESYGYTF
TRBD1,TRBV19,-,TRBJ1-1,TGTGCCAGTAGTATAGTCGGGGACAGGGGGCCACCAATCGAGAACACTGAAGCTTTCTTT,CASSIVGDRGPPIENTEAFF
TRBD1,TRBV5-1,few,TRBJ1-1,TGCGCCAGTGCACAGGGGAAAGGGAACACTGAAGCTTTCTTT,CASAQGKGNTEAFF
-,TRBV7-9,many,TRBJ1-1,TGTGCCAGCAGGGGGCCCACTGAAGCTTTCTTT,CASRGPTEAFF
-,TRBV7-9,few,TRBJ1-1,TGTGCCAGCAGCCTTGAGGGATCCGACACTGAAGCTTTCTTT,CASSLEGSDTEAFF
TRBD2,TRBV7-9,-,TRBJ2-5,TGTGCCAGCAGCTACTCGGGGCGCGGGGGGGCCAGGGAGACCCAGTACTTC,CASSYSGRGGARETQYF
TRBD1,TRBV6-6,-,TRBJ2-3,TGTGCCAGCAGTTACTCGAGCGGACAGGGGGCGAGGGAACCAGATACGCAGTATTTT,CASSYSSGQGAREPDTQYF